This T cell receptor (beta chain) was observed in a study of neurological immune-mediated disorders. Overall study: About 90% of the 34 multiple sclerosis patients had relapsing-remitting disease; 3 had secondary progressive.

In TCRdb, the 5' RACE reads were re-called with MiXCR into one record per CDR3 protein. The top ten hold 2.5% to 3% of the sample, which has about 87,000 distinct CDR3 sequences, 3% to 4% seen once. Findings and limits, study-wide: One cluster of related CDR3 sequences contained, by phylogenetic grouping, the repertoires of 18 of 34 multiple sclerosis patients and formed a possible signature.

As concerns this clonotype: Its matching antigen is unknown.

With 1 base removed from V and 8 bases from J, the gap between germline ends came to 14 bases. This CDR3 has 15 residues. Germline V CDR1 and CDR2: LGHDT, YNNKEL (reference sequence). The receptor comes from a woman aged 45-65 years with multiple sclerosis. J is TRBJ1-4 and V is TRBV3-1; possible D gene TRBD1, 5 bases. The source material was PBMCs. The CDR3 sequence is CASSQGGRWREKLFF. The CDR3 bases are TGTGCCAGCAGCCAAGGGGGACGATGGAGGGAAAAACTGTTTTTT.